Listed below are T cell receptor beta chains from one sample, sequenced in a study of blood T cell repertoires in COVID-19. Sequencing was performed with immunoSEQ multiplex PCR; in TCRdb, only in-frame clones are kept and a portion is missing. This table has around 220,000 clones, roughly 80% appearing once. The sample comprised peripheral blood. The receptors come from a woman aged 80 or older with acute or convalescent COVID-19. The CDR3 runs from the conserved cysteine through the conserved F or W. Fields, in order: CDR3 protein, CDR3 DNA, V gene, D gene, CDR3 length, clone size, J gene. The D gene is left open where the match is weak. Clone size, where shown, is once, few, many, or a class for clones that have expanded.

CASSQDRGLTHGYTF TGTGCCAGCAGCCAAGATCGCGGCCTCACCCATGGCTACACCTTC TRBV3-1/TRBV3-2 NA 15 NA TRBJ1-2
CSVEPGGYNEQFF TGCAGCGTTGAGCCAGGGGGCTACAATGAGCAGTTCTTC TRBV29-1 TRBD1 13 NA TRBJ2-1
CASSVGQGGSEQYF TGTGCCAGTAGTGTCGGACAGGGGGGGTCCGAGCAGTACTTC TRBV19 TRBD1 14 NA TRBJ2-7
CASSWRPTSGGGLQETQYF TGCGCCAGCAGCTGGAGACCGACTAGCGGGGGGGGTTTACAAGAGACCCAGTACTTC TRBV5-1 TRBD2 19 NA TRBJ2-5
CASSLGGGAGEKLFF TGTGCCAGCAGCTTGGGAGGGGGCGCCGGAGAAAAACTGTTTTTT TRBV5-4 TRBD1 15 NA TRBJ1-4
CASSALTSGNTIYF TGTGCCAGCAGTGCGCTGACTTCTGGAAACACCATATATTTT TRBV2 NA 14 NA TRBJ1-3
CASSSGDRNEQFF TGTGCCAGCAGTTCGGGGGACAGGAATGAGCAGTTCTTC TRBV27 TRBD1 13 once TRBJ2-1
CASSSTRGSDTQYF TGTGCCAGCAGTTCAACTCGGGGGTCGGATACGCAGTATTTT TRBV6-5 NA 14 once TRBJ2-3
CATSRDRDEQYF TGTGCCACCAGCAGAGATCGCGACGAGCAGTACTTC TRBV15 NA 12 NA TRBJ2-7
CASSILTGLPNEKLFF TGTGCCAGTAGTATCTTGACAGGGCTACCTAATGAAAAACTGTTTTTT TRBV19 TRBD1 16 few TRBJ1-4